One sample yielded the 3 T cell receptor beta chains listed below, sequenced in a study of control samples from healthy donors and cancer patients (dated by TCRdb to 2020 to 2021). Library preparation employed the immunoSEQ multiplex PCR assay. This is the immuneACCESS table as TCRdb keeps it, with only in-frame sequences that have V and J called. A part of the clones is gone; compared with another copy, unresolved V genes explain less than half, and the rest is unexplained. The sample table holds tens of thousands of clones, of which about 93% were seen once. The ten largest clones add up to 4% of the sample. Sequencing was done on a sample of blood. The receptors come from a man younger than 45 in good health.

The chain couples TRBV7-3 to TRBJ2-7; a weak D match, TRBD2 (6 bases). CDR3 size: 14 residues. Germline V lookup: CDR1 SGHTA, CDR2 FQGTGA. The ends were cut back, 7 bases at V and 4 bases at J, with 17 bases in the middle. In nucleotides, the CDR3 is TGTGCCAGCAAATCTAGCGTTCTCCTTTACGAGCAGTACTTC. Its translation: CASKSSVLLYEQYF.

As DNA, the CDR3 is TGCGCCAGCAGCTCGGACAGGGGGGAAACCGGGGAGCTGTTTTTT. This sequence encodes CASSSDRGETGELFF. The chain employs TRBV5-1 and TRBJ2-2, with TRBD1 matching 10 bases. Trimming took 3 bases from V and 5 from J; bases not matched to a gene: 4. CDR3 length equals 15 residues. CDR1 and CDR2 from the germline V gene are SGHRS and YFSETQ.

The chain couples TRBV5-6 to TRBJ2-1; D may be TRBD2 (6 bases). Between the trimmed V and J ends, which lost 0 bases and 12 bases, there was a span of 16 bases. Germline loops: CDR1 SGHDT, CDR2 YYEEEE. The CDR3 is 14 residues long. The CDR3 protein is CASSLASDESGQFF. The CDR3 DNA is TGTGCCAGCAGCTTGGCTAGCGACGAGTCCGGGCAGTTCTTC.